The clone carrying this TCR beta chain occurred a few times. The source of the sample is a study of T cell changes during pregnancy in multiple sclerosis. CDR3 size: 14 residues. The germline CDR1 and CDR2 sequences are LNHDA and SQIVND (reference sequence). V lost 5 bases, J lost 7 bases, and 10 bases stayed unmatched. Assay: immunoSEQ multiplex PCR; the TCRdb copy retains only in-frame clones and omits some. Seen here are 85,000 to 130,000 clones, about 90% observed once, and the top ten hold 1.6%. The origin of this receptor is a female donor with multiple sclerosis, enrolled in a pregnancy study. The rearrangement links TRBV19 to TRBJ1-1, with 7 nucleotides matching TRBD1. The starting material was peripheral blood, obtained before pregnancy. The DNA for the CDR3 is TGTGCCAGTAGTCCGAGGGGGCAGGGGCTTGAAGCTTTCTTT. Residues: CASSPRGQGLEAFF. The complete variable domain, with remaining parts taken from reference TRBV19 and TRBJ1-1, reads DGGITQSPKYLFRKEGQNVTLSCEQNLNHDAMYWYRQDPGQGLRLIYYSQIVNDFQKGDIAEGYSVSREKKESFPLTVTSAQKNPTAFYLCASSPRGQGLEAFFGQGTRLTVV.